The next 19 T cell receptor beta chains were all read from a single sample in a study of cytomegalovirus exposure and HLA in healthy donors. Primers: 60 Vbeta forward and 13 Jbeta reverse. The repertoire was sequenced with immunoSEQ multiplex PCR; TCRdb's copy has only in-frame clones and lacks some. The sample yields around 130,000 clones, approximately 82% seen once. Sequencing was done on a sample of PBMCs. The receptors were gathered from a man in his fifties or sixties in good health and CMV-seronegative.

The V call is TRBV30, the J call TRBJ2-5; D is perhaps TRBD2 (5 bases). Trimming shortened V by 0 bases and J by 4 bases, and 9 bases separated the two germline ends. Germline CDR1 and CDR2: GTSNPN and SVGIG (reference sequence). The CDR3 has 13 amino acids. CDR3 bases: TGTGCCTGGAGTGTAGCGGTCGGAGAGACCCAGTACTTC. This translates into CAWSVAVGETQYF.

The chain has TRBV5-6 and TRBJ2-1; D possibly corresponds to TRBD1 (6 bases). This CDR3 has 19 residues. V shed 4 bases and J shed 8 bases, with 31 bases lying between them. The germline CDR1 and CDR2 sequences are SGHDT and YYEEEE. The CDR3 DNA sequence: TGTGCCAGCAGCCATCCCTATACCAGGACAGTGATCGGGCCGCATGAGCAGTTCTTC. As protein: CASSHPYTRTVIGPHEQFF. The full variable domain, completed using reference TRBV5-6 and TRBJ2-1, is DAGVTQSPTHLIKTRGQQVTLRCSPKSGHDTVSWYQQALGQGPQFIFQYYEEEERQRGNFPDRFSGHQFPNYSSELNVNALLLGDSALYLCASSHPYTRTVIGPHEQFFGPGTRLTVL.

The rearrangement links TRBV7-9 to TRBJ2-7, with 14 bases matching TRBD2. Germline trimming cut 5 bases from V and 4 bases from J; bases unmatched to any gene: 4. Germline CDR1 SEHNR, CDR2 FQNEAQ (reference sequence). The CDR3 is 15 residues long. The CDR3, as DNA: TGTGCCAGCAGCCCGACTAGCGGGGGGGCTTACGAGCAGTACTTC. As protein: CASSPTSGGAYEQYF. Drawing the rest from reference TRBV7-9 and TRBJ2-7, the complete variable domain is DTGVSQNPRHKITKRGQNVTFRCDPISEHNRLYWYRQTLGQGPEFLTYFQNEAQLEKSRLLSDRFSAERPKGSFSTLEIQRTEQGDSAMYLCASSPTSGGAYEQYFGPGTRLTVT.

This rearrangement joins TRBV7-3 to TRBJ2-3, with D maybe TRBD2 (6 bases). CDR1 SGHTA and CDR2 FQGTGA come from the germline V gene. The CDR3 extends over 14 amino acids. The V and J ends lost 5 bases and 1 base respectively, with 10 bases between them. The CDR3 bases are TGTGCCAGCAGCCTGGGACTCGGCACAGATACGCAGTATTTT. Its translation: CASSLGLGTDTQYF.

The chain is built from TRBV27 and TRBJ1-1, with 8 bases matching TRBD1. The CDR3 has 13 residues. Germline V gene data show CDR1 as MNHEY and CDR2 as SMNVEV (reference sequence). V shed 4 bases, J shed 5 bases, and the junction held 3 bases outside the gene matches. Here the CDR3 DNA reads TGTGCCAGCAGTTGGACAGGGATTACTGAAGCTTTCTTT. Protein product: CASSWTGITEAFF.

V usage is TRBV28 and J usage is TRBJ2-5, with TRBD1 identical over 9 bases. Trimming removed 7 bases from V and 4 bases from J; junction bases left unmatched: 7. This CDR3 has 14 amino acids. From germline, CDR1 is MDHEN and CDR2 SYDVKM. DNA for the CDR3: TGTGCCAGCATCTTACAGGGGGCCGGAGAGACCCAGTACTTC. This encodes CASILQGAGETQYF.

V usage is TRBV5-5 and J usage is TRBJ1-1; no clear D. Germline loops: CDR1 SGHKS, CDR2 YYEKEE (reference sequence). The CDR3 loop spans 13 amino acids. V dropped 3 bases and J dropped 1 base, with 7 bases sitting between them. The CDR3 spells CASSSDWNTEAFF. As DNA, the CDR3 is TGTGCCAGCAGCTCGGACTGGAACACTGAAGCTTTCTTT. The full variable domain, completed using reference TRBV5-5 and TRBJ1-1, is DAGVTQSPTHLIKTRGQQVTLRCSPISGHKSVSWYQQVLGQGPQFIFQYYEKEERGRGNFPDRFSARQFPNYSSELNVNALLLGDSALYLCASSSDWNTEAFFGQGTRLTVV.

The sample holds a few counts of this clone. This chain joins TRBV5-1 and TRBJ1-3; D is possibly TRBD1 (6 bases). CDR1 is SGHRS and CDR2 is YFSETQ in the germline V gene. V lost 3 bases, J lost 0 bases, and 10 bases lay in between. CDR3 length: 15 residues. CDR3 region: CASSSTTGSGNTIYF. The CDR3, as DNA: TGCGCCAGCAGCTCAACGACAGGCTCTGGAAACACCATATATTTT.

This rearrangement joins TRBV30 to TRBJ2-1; 7 bases map to TRBD2. The CDR3 extends over 14 amino acids. The trim removed 2 bases at V and 4 bases at J, leaving 5 bases unmatched. Germline V gene lookup returns CDR1 GTSNPN and CDR2 SVGIG (reference sequence). The CDR3 sequence is CAWSPGLGYNEQFF. The DNA of the CDR3 is TGTGCCTGGAGTCCCGGACTAGGGTACAATGAGCAGTTCTTC.

The rearrangement links TRBV4-2 to TRBJ2-7, with 7 bases lining up with TRBD2. Germline loops: CDR1 LGHNA, CDR2 YNFKEQ. The CDR3 consists of 17 residues. Trimming took 0 bases from V and 2 from J; bases not matched to a gene: 10. CDR3 nucleotide sequence: TGTGCCAGCAGCCAAGAGAGGGCAGGAGCGGGGCCCTACGAGCAGTACTTC. Translating it yields CASSQERAGAGPYEQYF.

V is TRBV9 and J is TRBJ1-6, with D possibly being TRBD1 (5 bases). This CDR3 has 15 amino acids. Germline V gene lookup returns CDR1 SGDLS and CDR2 YYNGEE. V was cut by 7 bases and J by 9 bases, with 20 bases left in between. CDR3 in amino acids: CASAKTAREGSPLHF. CDR3 in DNA: TGTGCCAGCGCTAAAACGGCCAGGGAAGGTTCACCCCTCCACTTT.

The V call is TRBV19, the J call TRBJ2-5; weak D call: TRBD2 (6 bases). The end of the DNA aligns better with TRBJ2-7, so the J call may be wrong. The CDR3 is made up of 15 amino acids. CDR1 is LNHDA and CDR2 is SQIVND in the germline V gene (reference sequence). For the CDR3, the DNA is TGTGCCACTGAAAATTCGCGGGACGGAGTCTACGAGCAGTACTTC. As protein: CATENSRDGVYEQYF.

The CDR3 DNA is TGCGCCAGTTCCTTGCTGTTGACAGACTACGAGCAGTACTTC. The encoded protein is CASSLLLTDYEQYF. The chain is built from TRBV4-1 and TRBJ2-7; weak D call: TRBD1 (5 bases). V dropped 9 bases and J dropped 3 bases, with 18 bases sitting between them. Germline V gene lookup returns CDR1 MGHRA and CDR2 YSYEKL. CDR3 length: 14 residues.

The chain couples TRBV5-1 to TRBJ2-5, with D possibly TRBD1 on 6 matching bases. The DNA end is a closer match to TRBJ2-7, so the J assignment may be wrong. CDR1 is SGHRS and CDR2 is YFSETQ in the germline V gene. The CDR3 is 15 amino acids. The CDR3 coding sequence is TGCGCCAGCAGCTTTGGGCCCACAGGGACCTACGAGCAGTACTTC. Its translation is CASSFGPTGTYEQYF.

The gene calls are TRBV30 and TRBJ1-2, with D uncertain. CDR3 length: 11 residues. Germline CDR1 and CDR2: GTSNPN and SVGIG (reference sequence). V shed 2 bases and J shed 7 bases, with 8 bases lying between them. The CDR3 nucleotides read TGTGCCTGGAGTCCATCCCCTGGCTACACCTTC. It is translated as CAWSPSPGYTF.

This clone turned up a few times. This rearrangement joins TRBV9 to TRBJ1-2; tentatively, D is TRBD1 (6 bases). The V gene's germline CDR1 is SGDLS and CDR2 YYNGEE. Trimming took off 4 bases at V and 0 bases at J, with 16 bases between the two ends. CDR3 length equals 16 residues. The DNA for the CDR3 is TGTGCCAGCAGCCCAACAGGGTCTCTAGCTAACTATGGCTACACCTTC. This translates into CASSPTGSLANYGYTF.

The V call is TRBV13, the J call TRBJ2-1; maybe TRBD1 (5 bases). V lost 5 bases and J lost 0, with 8 bases in between. Germline-derived CDR1 and CDR2 are PRHDT and FYEKMQ (reference sequence). The CDR3 is 14 residues long. The CDR3 DNA sequence: TGTGCCAGCAGCCTGACAGTCTCCTACAATGAGCAGTTCTTC. Its translation: CASSLTVSYNEQFF.

The chain couples TRBV6-5 to TRBJ1-1, with 10 bases identical to TRBD1. Trimming at V came to 6 bases and at J to 1 base, leaving 2 bases not matched to a gene. CDR1 and CDR2 (germline): MNHEY, SVGAGI. The CDR3 runs 14 residues. CDR3: CASRRQGANTEAFF. The CDR3 nucleotides are TGTGCCAGCAGAAGACAGGGGGCGAACACTGAAGCTTTCTTT.

This clone turned up a few times. The J gene is TRBJ1-4, the V gene TRBV9, with 7 nucleotides matching TRBD1. The CDR3 consists of 15 residues. The V and J ends lost 3 bases and 8 bases, in that order; junction bases with no gene match: 10. CDR1 and CDR2 from the germline V gene are SGDLS and YYNGEE. CDR3 sequence: CASSGGDRVGEKLFF. As DNA, the CDR3 is TGTGCCAGCAGCGGGGGAGACAGGGTAGGCGAAAAACTGTTTTTT.